One sample yielded the 11 T cell receptor beta chains listed below, sequenced in a study of shared clonotypes between healthy human individuals (dated by TCRdb to the early 2020s). Libraries were constructed by the immunoSEQ multiplex PCR assay. TCRdb mirrors the immuneACCESS table, restricted to in-frame sequences. Some clones are absent from its copies; in checked studies, under half trace to an unresolved V gene, and the reason for the others is unknown. The sample table holds about 490,000 clones, of which roughly 78% were seen once. The ten largest clones take up more than 10% of the sample. The sample taken for sequencing was PBMCs. Receptors originate from a woman aged 40 to 49 in good health. Some clones in this sample may be carry-over from other donors' samples.

The sample holds a few counts of this clone. V and J are TRBV20-1 and TRBJ2-7, with 9 bases aligning to TRBD1. Germline V lookup: CDR1 DFQATT, CDR2 SNEGSKA (reference sequence). Trimming at V came to 7 bases and at J to 3 bases, leaving 1 base not matched to a gene. The CDR3 totals 11 residues. The CDR3 bases are TGCAGTGGGACAGGGGTCTACGAGCAGTACTTC. Its protein is CSGTGVYEQYF.

The V call is TRBV10-1, the J call TRBJ1-1, with D perhaps TRBD1 (5 bases). CDR1 is WNHNN, CDR2 SYGVQD, per germline (reference sequence). The V end lost 6 bases, the J end lost 1 base, and 9 bases lay between the germline ends. The CDR3 loop spans 13 amino acids. CDR3 region: CASSDGQNTEAFF. CDR3 nucleotide sequence: TGCGCCAGCAGCGATGGACAGAACACTGAAGCTTTCTTT.

This clone was picked up one time. The gene calls are TRBV6-5 and TRBJ1-2, with D unresolved. The germline gives CDR1 MNHEY, CDR2 SVGAGI. The V gene lost 0 bases and the J gene lost 0 bases, with 8 bases spanning the gap. The CDR3 covers 15 residues. This CDR3 reads CASSYSYRANYGYTF. The CDR3 DNA follows: TGTGCCAGCAGTTACTCCTACAGAGCTAACTATGGCTACACCTTC.

This clone was counted between two and nine times. The chain couples TRBV11-2 to TRBJ2-3, with 12 bases that match TRBD2. There are 17 residues in the CDR3. Germline CDR1 reads SGHAT; CDR2 reads FQNNGV. Trimming took 0 bases from V and 7 from J; bases not matched to a gene: 8. CDR3 in DNA: TGTGCCAGCAGCTTAGAGAGGAGAACTAGCGGGAGGAATACGCAGTATTTT. Protein: CASSLERRTSGRNTQYF.

The chain recombines TRBV28 with TRBJ1-3, with a tentative D call TRBD1 (5 bases). Germline CDR1 is MDHEN and CDR2 is SYDVKM. There are 17 residues in the CDR3. V was cut by 5 bases and J by 0 bases, with 17 bases left in between. The CDR3 nucleotides are TGTGCCAGCAGTACCCCCGGGGGAGATCTCTCTGGAAACACCATATATTTT. Translated, it gives CASSTPGGDLSGNTIYF. Full variable domain (outside the CDR3, taken from reference TRBV28 and TRBJ1-3): DVKVTQSSRYLVKRTGEKVFLECVQDMDHENMFWYRQDPGLGLRLIYFSYDVKMKEKGDIPEGYSVSREKKERFSLILESASTNQTSMYLCASSTPGGDLSGNTIYFGEGSWLTVV.

The genes are TRBV5-6 and TRBJ1-3; no clear D gene. The V and J ends lost 0 bases and 0 bases respectively, with 7 bases between them. The CDR3 is 15 residues long. Germline CDR1 reads SGHDT; CDR2 reads YYEEEE. The CDR3 here is CASSLGLSSGNTIYF. The CDR3 DNA is TGTGCCAGCAGCTTGGGACTATCCTCTGGAAACACCATATATTTT.

The table lists this clone with a count of one. V gene TRBV5-4 combines with J gene TRBJ2-3, with TRBD2 matching over 9 bases. The V segment lost 5 bases and the J segment 0 bases; nucleotides outside the gene matches: 7. The V gene's germline CDR1 is SGHNT and CDR2 YYREEE (reference sequence). The CDR3 is 16 residues long. The CDR3, as DNA: TGTGCCAGCAGTTCACTAGCGGGTGGAAGCACAGATACGCAGTATTTT. The encoded protein is CASSSLAGGSTDTQYF.

Details on this clone: Other DNA sequences in this sample translate to the same CDR3. The V and J genes are TRBV7-9 and TRBJ2-2, with unresolved D. This CDR3 spans 15 amino acids. Germline values: CDR1 SEHNR, CDR2 FQNEAQ (reference sequence). The V and J ends lost 1 base and 0 bases respectively, with 6 bases between them. The CDR3 DNA follows: TGTGCCAGCAGCTTAGGAGTAGCGAACACCGGGGAGCTGTTTTTT. Translation gives CASSLGVANTGELFF.

The V and J genes are TRBV7-9 and TRBJ2-1; D gene ambiguous. Germline CDR1 and CDR2: SEHNR and FQNEAQ (reference sequence). The CDR3 sequence is 12 residues long. Trimming took 5 bases from V and 8 from J, leaving 10 bases between them. The CDR3 DNA reads TGTGCCAGCAGCCATATCCTCCATGAGCAGTTCTTC. Translating gives CASSHILHEQFF.

This clone was seen at least ten times. This chain links TRBV10-2 with TRBJ1-2; a possible D gene is TRBD1 (6 bases). The germline gives CDR1 WSHSY, CDR2 SAAADI. The V end was cut by 0 bases, the J end by 4 bases, with 12 bases between. CDR3 length: 15 amino acids. CDR3 sequence: CASSESTGTSYGYTF. The CDR3 DNA is TGCGCCAGCAGTGAGTCGACAGGAACCAGCTATGGCTACACCTTC.

In regard to this clone: With a much larger clone just one base away, this may be a read error. The V and J genes are TRBV20-1 and TRBJ1-2; tentative D call: TRBD1 (5 bases). This CDR3 is 11 amino acids long. Deletions cut 3 bases from V and 12 bases from J, with 14 bases between. Germline CDR1 DFQATT, CDR2 SNEGSKA (reference sequence). The CDR3 coding sequence is TGCAGTGCTAGTCGGGGGGAGGGCCACACCTTC. Protein: CSASRGEGHTF.